This T cell receptor beta chain was sequenced during a study of T cells in Graves' hyperthyroidism and ophthalmopathy. This clonotype was seen at least ten times. Its antigen is as yet unknown. V dropped 0 bases and J dropped 5 bases, with 13 bases sitting between them. The CDR3 spans 15 residues. Germline V CDR1 and CDR2: PRHDT, FYEKMQ (reference sequence). Newly diagnosed patients aged 18 to 65 had hyperthyroidism of under 2 months' duration. Uncontrolled infection, other autoimmune disease, pregnancy and lactation each barred patients from inclusion. This sample holds PBMCs from 8 to 10 ml fresh peripheral blood. What was amplified from RNA transcripts were TCR beta CDR3 regions. Primed by the HTBI set, a first-round RT-PCR was run on the TCR CDR3. MiXCR, run by TCRdb on the multiplex PCR reads, gives a single entry per CDR3 protein. The sample consists of some 760,000 distinct CDR3 sequences, 14% of them appearing once.

Study-wide points: Most thyroid clonotypes expanded above 0.001 appeared in blood too.

The sequenced sample was blood. The TCR comes from a woman in her late teens or twenties with Graves' hyperthyroidism. The chain combines TRBV13 with TRBJ2-5; D may be TRBD1 or TRBD2 (5 bases each). CDR3 coding DNA: TGTGCCAGCAGCTTAGGCCGGGACCAAAGGGAGACCCAGTACTTC. Translation: CASSLGRDQRETQYF.